This T cell receptor beta chain was sequenced during a study of blood T cells in healthy people across ages. Findings and caveats of the study: Both higher diversity and more naive CD4+ cells marked long-lived donors when set against aged donors.

The CDR3 sequence is 17 residues long. From germline, CDR1 is SGDLS and CDR2 YYNGEE. V lost 3 bases to trimming and J lost 2 bases, with 19 bases between them. It was with a sample-barcoded 5' primer and a J-beta primer mix that a second PCR of roughly 7 to 12 cycles was run. TCRdb re-called the 5' RACE reads with MiXCR, one entry per CDR3 protein. The repertoire consists of nearly 1 million distinct CDR3 sequences, with just over 50% occurring once and the leading ten covering roughly 23%. This clonotype showed up just once. Its antigen is unknown. Each individual donor underwent a draw of about 11 milliliters of peripheral blood.

The chain joins TRBV9 to TRBJ2-3, with TRBD2 as a possible D gene (5 bases). This TCR was sampled from a woman aged 55-75 years in good health. The sequenced material came from blood. DNA for the CDR3: TGTGCCAGCAGCGAGCCCCGCAGCGGATCCCCCACAGATACGCAGTATTTT. It is translated as CASSEPRSGSPTDTQYF.